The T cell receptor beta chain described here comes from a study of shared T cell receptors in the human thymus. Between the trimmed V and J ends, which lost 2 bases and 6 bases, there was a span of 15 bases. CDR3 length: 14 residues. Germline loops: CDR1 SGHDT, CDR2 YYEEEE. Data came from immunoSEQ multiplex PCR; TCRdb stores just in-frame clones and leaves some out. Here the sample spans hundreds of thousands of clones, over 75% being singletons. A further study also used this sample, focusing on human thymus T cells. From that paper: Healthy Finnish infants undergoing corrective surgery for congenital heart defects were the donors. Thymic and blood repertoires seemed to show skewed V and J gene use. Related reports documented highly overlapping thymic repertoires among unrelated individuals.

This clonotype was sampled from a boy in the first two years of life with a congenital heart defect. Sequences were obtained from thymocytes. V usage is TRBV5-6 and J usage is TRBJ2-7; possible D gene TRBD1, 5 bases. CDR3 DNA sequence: TGTGCCAGCAGCTTATTAGGGGATGCATCCGAGCAGTACTTC. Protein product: CASSLLGDASEQYF. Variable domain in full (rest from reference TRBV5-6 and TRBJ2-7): DAGVTQSPTHLIKTRGQQVTLRCSPKSGHDTVSWYQQALGQGPQFIFQYYEEEERQRGNFPDRFSGHQFPNYSSELNVNALLLGDSALYLCASSLLGDASEQYFGPGTRLTVT.